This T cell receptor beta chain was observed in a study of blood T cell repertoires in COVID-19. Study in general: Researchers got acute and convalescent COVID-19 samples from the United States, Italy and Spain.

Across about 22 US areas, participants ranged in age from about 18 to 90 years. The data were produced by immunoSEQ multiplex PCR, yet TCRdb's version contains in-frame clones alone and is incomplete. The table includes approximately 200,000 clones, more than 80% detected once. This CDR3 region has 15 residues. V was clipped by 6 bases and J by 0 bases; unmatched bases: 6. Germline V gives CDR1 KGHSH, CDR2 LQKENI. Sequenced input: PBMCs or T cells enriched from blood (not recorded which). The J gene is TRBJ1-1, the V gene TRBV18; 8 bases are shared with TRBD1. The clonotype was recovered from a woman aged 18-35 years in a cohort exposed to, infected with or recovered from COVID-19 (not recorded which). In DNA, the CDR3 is TGTGCCAGCTCCAGAGGACAGGGACTGAACACTGAAGCTTTCTTT. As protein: CASSRGQGLNTEAFF.